The T cell receptor (beta chain) under discussion was sequenced for a study of technical replicates of blood from several donors (TCRdb year 2017). Libraries were prepared through the immunoSEQ multiplex PCR assay. Entries here come from immuneACCESS through TCRdb and include only in-frame sequences with V and J called. Some clones fail to appear in such tables; in the studies checked, an unresolved V gene covers under half of the shortfall, and the cause of the remainder is unknown. The sample includes about 61,000 clones, with around 97% observed a single time. About 0.19% of the sample is in the top ten clones. Note on this clone: The antigen this receptor binds is unknown. No quality values exist for individual bases; no much larger clone is one base distant.

The trim is 7 bases for V and 4 bases for J, with a gap of 13 bases between the germline ends. The germline V gene (reference sequence) yields LNHDA for CDR1 and SQIVND for CDR2. From its cysteine to its phenylalanine, the CDR3 spans 14 amino acids. Of all the DNA, just the CDR3 is kept, 42 bases in frame from base 1. The sequenced sample was T cells isolated from PBMCs. The sequence came from a human donor in good health. This chain joins TRBV19 to TRBJ2-2; the D gene is perhaps TRBD2, from 5 matching bases. The DNA sequence reads TGTGCCAGTACCCAAGGACTCCCCACCGGGGAGCTGTTTTTT. This yields the protein CASTQGLPTGELFF.